What follows are 14 T cell receptor beta chains derived from one specimen sequenced in a study of blood T cell repertoires in COVID-19. Sequencing used immunoSEQ multiplex PCR; TCRdb keeps in-frame clones, though not all of them. The sample records around 63,000 clones, around 81% being singletons. Sequencing input: peripheral blood. All receptors come from a woman aged 80 or older with active or convalescent COVID-19.

This chain joins TRBV25-1 and TRBJ1-1, with D perhaps matching TRBD1 (5 bases). The length of the CDR3 is 14 residues. Germline-derived CDR1 and CDR2 are MGHDK and SYGVNS. Deletions cut 6 bases from V and 1 base from J, with 12 bases between. The CDR3 DNA is TGTGCCAGCAGAGGTTCGACAGCGAACACTGAAGCTTTCTTT. It encodes CASRGSTANTEAFF.

The chain is built from TRBV27 and TRBJ1-1, with D maybe TRBD1 (6 bases). This CDR3 contains 13 residues. Germline V gene lookup returns CDR1 MNHEY and CDR2 SMNVEV (reference sequence). V lost 4 bases and J lost 5, with 11 bases in between. In nucleotides, the CDR3 is TGTGCCAGCAGTTCCCAGGGGAGAACTGAAGCTTTCTTT. Translated, it gives CASSSQGRTEAFF.

The CDR3 loop reads CSAREQTVYTF. CDR3 bases: TGCAGTGCTAGAGAGCAGACTGTCTACACCTTC. The chain is built from TRBV20-1 and TRBJ1-2; D unclear. Per the germline V gene, CDR1 is DFQATT and CDR2 is SNEGSKA (reference sequence). The CDR3 spans 11 residues. V lost 0 bases and J lost 10, with 9 bases in between.

V and J are TRBV5-6 and TRBJ2-2; 9 positions match TRBD2. V trimming: 5 bases; J trimming: 1 base; junction bases outside the gene matches: 3. The CDR3 extends over 15 amino acids. Per germline, CDR1 SGHDT and CDR2 YYEEEE. This chain's CDR3 is CASRTSGGNTGELFF. CDR3 in DNA: TGTGCCAGCAGGACTAGCGGAGGGAACACCGGGGAGCTGTTTTTT.

This chain joins TRBV9 and TRBJ2-7; D is unclear. V shed 4 bases and J shed 4 bases, with 15 bases lying between them. Germline CDR1 and CDR2: SGDLS and YYNGEE. There are 14 residues in the CDR3. Here the CDR3 DNA reads TGTGCCAGCAGCCCACTCGATCTCACGTACGAGCAGTACTTC. Amino acids: CASSPLDLTYEQYF.

The chain uses TRBV5-1 and TRBJ2-1; 9 bases fit TRBD2. The germline gives CDR1 SGHRS, CDR2 YFSETQ. The CDR3 loop spans 14 amino acids. The V segment lost 5 bases and the J segment 7 bases; nucleotides outside the gene matches: 7. CDR3 nucleotides: TGCGCCAGCAGAAGGGCTAGCGGGGAGAATGAGCAGTTCTTC. This sequence encodes CASRRASGENEQFF.

CDR3 sequence reads: CASRGDYYGYTF. The CDR3 DNA reads TGTGCCAGCAGGGGAGACTACTATGGCTACACCTTC. V and J are TRBV2 and TRBJ1-2, with D hard to call. V was cut by 6 bases and J by 3 bases, with 8 bases left in between. The CDR3 loop spans 12 amino acids. Looked up from germline, CDR1 is SNHLY and CDR2 is FYNNEI.

This rearrangement joins TRBV29-1 to TRBJ2-1; 12 bases match TRBD2. V shed 4 bases and J 15 bases; nucleotides not matched to a gene: 10. Germline V gene sequence: CDR1 SQVTM, CDR2 ANQGSEA. CDR3 length equals 13 residues. CDR3 coding DNA: TGCAGCGTTGTCGCTAGCGGGGGGGCCGGGAGGTTCTTC. This gives the protein CSVVASGGAGRFF.

The chain carries TRBV28 and TRBJ2-7; a possible D gene is TRBD1 (6 bases). The CDR3 runs to 13 residues. Trimming shortened V by 8 bases and J by 6 bases, and 17 bases separated the two germline ends. Germline lookup yields CDR1 MDHEN and CDR2 SYDVKM. The CDR3 protein is CASRNQGIPEQYF. DNA of the CDR3: TGTGCCAGCCGAAACCAGGGGATACCCGAGCAGTACTTC.

The CDR3 DNA reads as TGTGCCAGTAGTATAGCGGGGGGGCCGTACAATGAGCAGTTCTTC. Its protein is CASSIAGGPYNEQFF. The V call is TRBV19, the J call TRBJ2-1, with TRBD2 matching 8 bases. Germline assignment: CDR1 LNHDA and CDR2 SQIVND (reference sequence). V was clipped by 1 base and J by 4 bases; unmatched bases: 3. The CDR3 sequence is 15 residues long.

V gene TRBV18 combines with J gene TRBJ1-6, with 8 bases fitting TRBD1. This CDR3 comprises 15 residues. Germline CDR1 KGHSH, CDR2 LQKENI. The trim removed 5 bases at V and 10 bases at J, leaving 10 bases unmatched. CDR3 residues: CASSERQGMESPLHF. The CDR3 DNA follows: TGTGCCAGCTCAGAAAGACAGGGGATGGAGTCACCCCTCCACTTT.

The chain links TRBV23-1 to TRBJ2-7, with 8 positions matching TRBD1. TRBV23-1 is designated an ORF whose function remains uncertain. V lost 4 bases and J lost 2; bases outside the gene matches: 10. The CDR3 contains 16 residues. The CDR3 reads CASSRNGGTGAYEQYF. Written as DNA, the CDR3 is TGCGCCAGCAGTCGCAATGGGGGGACAGGCGCCTACGAGCAGTACTTC.

This clone was picked up many times. The V and J genes are TRBV6-4 and TRBJ2-3; D perhaps matches TRBD1 (5 bases). Trimming took 2 bases from V and 6 from J, leaving 12 bases between them. CDR3 length: 14 residues. Germline V CDR1 and CDR2: MRHNA, SNTAGT. CDR3 amino acids: CASSDGAHSDTQYF. CDR3 in DNA: TGTGCCAGCAGTGACGGGGCCCACTCCGATACGCAGTATTTT.

This clone was recorded once. The rearrangement uses TRBV6-5 and TRBJ2-5; 10 bases are a match to TRBD1. The V segment lost 2 bases and the J segment 6 bases; nucleotides outside the gene matches: 6. In germline, CDR1 is MNHEY, CDR2 SVGAGI. This CDR3 spans 15 amino acids. CDR3 nucleotide sequence: TGTGCCAGCAGTTACCCGGGACAGGGGACCAAGACCCAGTACTTC. Protein product: CASSYPGQGTKTQYF.